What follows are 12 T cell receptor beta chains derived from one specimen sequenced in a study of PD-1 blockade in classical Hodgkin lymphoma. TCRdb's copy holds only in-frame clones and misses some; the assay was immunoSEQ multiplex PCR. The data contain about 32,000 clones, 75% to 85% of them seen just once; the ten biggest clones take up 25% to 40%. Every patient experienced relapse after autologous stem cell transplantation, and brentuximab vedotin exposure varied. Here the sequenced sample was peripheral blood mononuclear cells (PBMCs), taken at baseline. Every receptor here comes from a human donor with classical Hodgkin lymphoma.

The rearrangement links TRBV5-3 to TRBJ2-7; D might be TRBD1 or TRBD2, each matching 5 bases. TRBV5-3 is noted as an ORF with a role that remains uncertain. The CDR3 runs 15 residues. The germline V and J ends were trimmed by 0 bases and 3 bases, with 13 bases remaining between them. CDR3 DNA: TGTGCCAGAAGCTTGGCCGTGGGGGAAAGCTACGAGCAGTACTTC. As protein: CARSLAVGESYEQYF.

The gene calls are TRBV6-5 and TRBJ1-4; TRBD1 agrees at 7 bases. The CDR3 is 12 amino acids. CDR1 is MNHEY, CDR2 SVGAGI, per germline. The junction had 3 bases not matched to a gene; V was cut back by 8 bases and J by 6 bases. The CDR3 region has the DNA TGTGCCAGCCGGCAGGGGGATGAAAAACTGTTTTTT. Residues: CASRQGDEKLFF.

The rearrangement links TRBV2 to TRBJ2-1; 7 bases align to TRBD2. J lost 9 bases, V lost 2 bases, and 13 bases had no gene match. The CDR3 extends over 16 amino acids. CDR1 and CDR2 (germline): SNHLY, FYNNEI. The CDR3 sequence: CASSEWGGGPYGEQFF. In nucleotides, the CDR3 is TGTGCCAGCAGTGAATGGGGGGGAGGGCCTTACGGTGAGCAGTTCTTC.

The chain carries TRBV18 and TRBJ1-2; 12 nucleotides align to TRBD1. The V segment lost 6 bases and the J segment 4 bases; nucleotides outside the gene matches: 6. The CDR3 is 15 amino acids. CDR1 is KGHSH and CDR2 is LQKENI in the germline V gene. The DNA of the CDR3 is TGTGCCAGCTCGCGACCGGGACAGGGGGCCTATGGCTACACCTTC. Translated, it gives CASSRPGQGAYGYTF.

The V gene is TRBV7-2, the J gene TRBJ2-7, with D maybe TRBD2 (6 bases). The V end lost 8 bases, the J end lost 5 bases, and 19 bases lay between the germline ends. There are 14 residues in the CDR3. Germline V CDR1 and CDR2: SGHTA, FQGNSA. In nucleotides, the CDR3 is TGTGCCAGCGGCCAGGCGGGATACACACACGAGCAGTACTTC. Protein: CASGQAGYTHEQYF.

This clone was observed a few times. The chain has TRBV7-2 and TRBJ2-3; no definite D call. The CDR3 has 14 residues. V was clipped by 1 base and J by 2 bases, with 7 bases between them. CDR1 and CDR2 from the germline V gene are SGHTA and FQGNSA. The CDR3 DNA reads TGTGCCAGCAGCTTAGTTGGGTTCACAGATACGCAGTATTTT. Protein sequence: CASSLVGFTDTQYF.

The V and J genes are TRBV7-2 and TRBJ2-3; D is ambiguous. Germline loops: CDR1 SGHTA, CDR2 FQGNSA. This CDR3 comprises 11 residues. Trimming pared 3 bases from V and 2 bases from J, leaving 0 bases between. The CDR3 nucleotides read TGTGCCAGCAGCTTCACAGATACGCAGTATTTT. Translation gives CASSFTDTQYF.

The CDR3 sequence: CASSSPERAEAFF. The DNA of the CDR3 is TGTGCCAGCAGCTCTCCAGAAAGGGCTGAAGCTTTCTTT. This rearrangement joins TRBV5-4 to TRBJ1-1; D unclear. Trimming stripped 3 bases from V and 6 bases from J, with 12 bases between. The CDR3 length is 13 residues. Germline CDR1 SGHNT, CDR2 YYREEE (reference sequence).

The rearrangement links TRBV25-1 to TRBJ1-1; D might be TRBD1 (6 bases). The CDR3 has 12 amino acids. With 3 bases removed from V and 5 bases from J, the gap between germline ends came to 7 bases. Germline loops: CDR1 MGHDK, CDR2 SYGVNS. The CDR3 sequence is CASSDQGTEAFF. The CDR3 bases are TGTGCCAGCAGTGACCAGGGGACTGAAGCTTTCTTT.

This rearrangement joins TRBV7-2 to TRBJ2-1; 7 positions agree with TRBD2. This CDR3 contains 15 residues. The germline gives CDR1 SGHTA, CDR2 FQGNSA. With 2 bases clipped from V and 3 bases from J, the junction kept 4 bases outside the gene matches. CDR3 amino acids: CASSLSSGNYNEQFF. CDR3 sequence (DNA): TGTGCCAGCAGCTTATCTAGCGGTAACTACAATGAGCAGTTCTTC.

CDR3 amino acids: CASSREETQYF. The CDR3 bases are TGTGCCAGCAGCCGGGAGGAGACCCAGTACTTC. The rearrangement uses TRBV11-3 and TRBJ2-5, with D possibly matching TRBD2 (6 bases). V was pared by 5 bases and J by 5 bases, with 6 bases between. Germline V CDR1 and CDR2: SGHNT, YENEEA. This CDR3 comprises 11 residues.

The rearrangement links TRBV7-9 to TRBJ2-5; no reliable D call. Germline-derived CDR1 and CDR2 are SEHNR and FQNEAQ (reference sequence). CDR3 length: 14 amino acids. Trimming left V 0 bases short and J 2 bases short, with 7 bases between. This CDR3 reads CASSLATTQETQYF. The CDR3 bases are TGTGCCAGCAGCTTAGCCACAACACAAGAGACCCAGTACTTC.